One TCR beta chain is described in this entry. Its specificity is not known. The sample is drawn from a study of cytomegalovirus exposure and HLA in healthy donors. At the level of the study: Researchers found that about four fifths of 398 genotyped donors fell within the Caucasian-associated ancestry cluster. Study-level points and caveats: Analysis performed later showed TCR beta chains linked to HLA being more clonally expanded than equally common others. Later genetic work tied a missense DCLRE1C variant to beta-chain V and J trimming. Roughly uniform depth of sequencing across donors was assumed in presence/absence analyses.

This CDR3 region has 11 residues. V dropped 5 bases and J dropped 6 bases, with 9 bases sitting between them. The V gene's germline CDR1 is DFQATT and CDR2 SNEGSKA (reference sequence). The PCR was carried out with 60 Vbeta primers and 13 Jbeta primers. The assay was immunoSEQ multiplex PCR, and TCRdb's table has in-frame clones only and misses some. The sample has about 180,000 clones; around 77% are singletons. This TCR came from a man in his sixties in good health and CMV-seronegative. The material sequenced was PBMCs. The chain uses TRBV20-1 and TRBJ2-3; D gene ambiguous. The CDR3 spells CSAGPKDTQYF. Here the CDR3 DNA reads TGCAGTGCTGGCCCGAAGGATACGCAGTATTTT.